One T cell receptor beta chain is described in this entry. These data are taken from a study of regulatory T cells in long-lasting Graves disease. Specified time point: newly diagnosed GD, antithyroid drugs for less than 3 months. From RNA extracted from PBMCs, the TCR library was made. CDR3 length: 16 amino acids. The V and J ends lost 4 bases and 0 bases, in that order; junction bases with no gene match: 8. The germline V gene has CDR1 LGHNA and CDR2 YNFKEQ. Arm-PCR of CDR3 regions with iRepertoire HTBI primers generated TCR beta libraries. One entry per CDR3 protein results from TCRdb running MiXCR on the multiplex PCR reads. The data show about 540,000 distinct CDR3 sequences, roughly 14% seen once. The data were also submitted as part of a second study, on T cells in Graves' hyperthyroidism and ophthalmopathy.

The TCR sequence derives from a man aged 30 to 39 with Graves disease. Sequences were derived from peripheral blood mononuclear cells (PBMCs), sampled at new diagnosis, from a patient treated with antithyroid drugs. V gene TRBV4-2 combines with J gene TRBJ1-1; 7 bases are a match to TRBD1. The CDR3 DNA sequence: TGTGCCAGCAGCCGGGGACAGAGCGAAATGAACACTGAAGCTTTCTTT. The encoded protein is CASSRGQSEMNTEAFF.